The source of this TCR beta chain is a study of beta chain features in type 1 diabetes. Sorting based on CD45RO/CCR7/CD25/CD127/CD95/CD27 separated CD4+ naive, central memory, regulatory and stem cell-like memory cells. Study-level points and caveats: At VDJ recombination sites, type 1 diabetes patients had fewer insertions and more deleted nucleotides. Among patients, naive, central memory and Treg TCRB repertoires appeared more similar than among healthy donors. TCRB CDR3s from Type 1 diabetes patients were moderately but significantly shorter in all four CD4+ subsets.

As every portion of the isolated RNA was reverse transcribed, the sequencing read expressed TCRB transcripts. Using immunoSEQ multiplex PCR, the repertoire was profiled, and TCRdb retains in-frame clones only, with some absent. The profile shows over 650,000 clones, over 12% of them singletons. V was pared by 3 bases and J by 0 bases, with 0 bases between. From germline, CDR1 is SGHVS and CDR2 FQNEAQ. The CDR3 is 12 residues long. In regard to this clone: Antigen unknown. The sample contains more than one DNA sequence encoding this CDR3.

Specimen: naive CD4+ T cells from blood. The chain uses TRBV7-8 and TRBJ1-5, with D hard to call. The TCR comes from a man between 18 and 29 years old with type 1 diabetes. CDR3 loop: CASSFSNQPQHF. DNA for the CDR3: TGTGCCAGCAGCTTTAGCAATCAGCCCCAGCATTTT.